This T cell receptor (beta chain) derives from a study of T cell repertoires in cytomegalovirus infection. Details on this clonotype: What it binds is unknown.

Per the germline V gene, CDR1 is MGHRA and CDR2 is YSYEKL. After removal of 0 bases from V and 5 bases from J, the junction contained 6 bases not matched to a gene. This CDR3 is built from 15 residues. TCRdb called the reads again in MiXCR, with one record for every CDR3 protein. This sample has about 770,000 distinct CDR3 sequences, with roughly 28% found just once. Sequenced here: cultured CD8+ T cells from PBMCs, sampled from culture after CMV antigen stimulation. The genes are TRBV4-1 and TRBJ1-2; 7 positions agree with TRBD1. The source is a human donor in good health (CMV status not recorded). Some clones in this sample may be carry-over from other donors' samples. The chain's CDR3 is CASSQDHGTAYGYTF. The CDR3 DNA is TGCGCCAGCAGCCAAGATCATGGGACAGCTTATGGCTACACCTTC.